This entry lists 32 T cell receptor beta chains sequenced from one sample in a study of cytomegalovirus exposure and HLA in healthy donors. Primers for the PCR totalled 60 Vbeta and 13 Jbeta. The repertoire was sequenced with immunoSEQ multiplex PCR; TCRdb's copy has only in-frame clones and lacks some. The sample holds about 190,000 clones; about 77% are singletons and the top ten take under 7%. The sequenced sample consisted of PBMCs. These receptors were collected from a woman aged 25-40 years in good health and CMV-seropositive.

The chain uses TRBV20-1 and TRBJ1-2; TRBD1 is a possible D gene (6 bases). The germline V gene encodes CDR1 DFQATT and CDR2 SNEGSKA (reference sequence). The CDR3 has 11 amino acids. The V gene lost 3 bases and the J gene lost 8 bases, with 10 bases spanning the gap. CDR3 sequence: CSASGGEGYTF. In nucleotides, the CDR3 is TGCAGTGCTAGTGGGGGCGAGGGCTACACCTTC.

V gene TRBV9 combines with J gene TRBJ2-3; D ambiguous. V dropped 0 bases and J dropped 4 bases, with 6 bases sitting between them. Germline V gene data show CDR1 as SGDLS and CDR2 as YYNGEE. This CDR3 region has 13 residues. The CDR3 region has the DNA TGTGCCAGCAGCGTAGTCCATTCAGATACGCAGTATTTT. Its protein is CASSVVHSDTQYF.

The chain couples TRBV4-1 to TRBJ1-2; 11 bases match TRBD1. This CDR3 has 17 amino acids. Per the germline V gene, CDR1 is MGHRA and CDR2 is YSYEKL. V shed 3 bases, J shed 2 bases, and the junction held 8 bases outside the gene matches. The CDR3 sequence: CASSQGQGVFENYGYTF. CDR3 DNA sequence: TGCGCCAGCAGCCAGGGACAGGGGGTCTTCGAGAACTATGGCTACACCTTC.

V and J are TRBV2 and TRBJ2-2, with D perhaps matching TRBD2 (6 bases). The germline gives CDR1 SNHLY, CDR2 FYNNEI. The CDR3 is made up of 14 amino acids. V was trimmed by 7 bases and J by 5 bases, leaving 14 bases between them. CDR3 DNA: TGTGCCAGCACTGTGGGGAGGCAGACCGGGGAGCTGTTTTTT. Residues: CASTVGRQTGELFF. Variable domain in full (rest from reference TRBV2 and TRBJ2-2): EPEVTQTPSHQVTQMGQEVILRCVPISNHLYFYWYRQILGQKVEFLVSFYNNEISEKSEIFDDQFSVERPDGSNFTLKIRSTKLEDSAMYFCASTVGRQTGELFFGEGSRLTVL.

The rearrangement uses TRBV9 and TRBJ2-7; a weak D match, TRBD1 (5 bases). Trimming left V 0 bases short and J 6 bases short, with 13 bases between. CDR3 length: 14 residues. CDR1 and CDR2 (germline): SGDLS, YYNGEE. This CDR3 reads CASSVVPGWGEQYF. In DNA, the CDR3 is TGTGCCAGCAGCGTAGTCCCAGGGTGGGGCGAGCAGTACTTC.

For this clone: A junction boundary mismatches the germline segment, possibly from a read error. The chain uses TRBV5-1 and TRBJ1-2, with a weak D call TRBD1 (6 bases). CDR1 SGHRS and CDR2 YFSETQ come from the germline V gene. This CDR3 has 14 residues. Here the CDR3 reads CASSSQGPNYGYTF. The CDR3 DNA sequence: TGCGCCAGCAGCAGCCAGGGGCCTAACTATGGATACACCTTC.

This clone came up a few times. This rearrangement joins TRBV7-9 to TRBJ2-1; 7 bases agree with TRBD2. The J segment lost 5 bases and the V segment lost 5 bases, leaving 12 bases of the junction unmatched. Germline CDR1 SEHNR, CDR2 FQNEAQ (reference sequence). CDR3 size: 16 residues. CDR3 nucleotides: TGTGCCAGCAGCACACGCGGGGGTCACAATCACAATGAGCAGTTCTTC. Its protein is CASSTRGGHNHNEQFF.

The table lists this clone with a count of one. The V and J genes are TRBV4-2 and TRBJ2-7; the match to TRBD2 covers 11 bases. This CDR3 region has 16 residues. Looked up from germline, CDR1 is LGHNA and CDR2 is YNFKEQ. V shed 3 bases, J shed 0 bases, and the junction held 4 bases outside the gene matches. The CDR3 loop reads CASSHNSGGASYEQYF. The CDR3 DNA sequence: TGTGCCAGCAGCCACAATAGCGGGGGGGCCTCCTACGAGCAGTACTTC.

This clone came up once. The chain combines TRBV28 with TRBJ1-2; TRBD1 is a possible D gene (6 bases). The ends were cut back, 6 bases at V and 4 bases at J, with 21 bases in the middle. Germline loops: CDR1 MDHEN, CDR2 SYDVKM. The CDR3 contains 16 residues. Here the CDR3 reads CASRPTGGFRGYGYTF. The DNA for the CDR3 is TGTGCCAGCAGACCGACAGGCGGGTTTCGGGGCTATGGCTACACCTTC.

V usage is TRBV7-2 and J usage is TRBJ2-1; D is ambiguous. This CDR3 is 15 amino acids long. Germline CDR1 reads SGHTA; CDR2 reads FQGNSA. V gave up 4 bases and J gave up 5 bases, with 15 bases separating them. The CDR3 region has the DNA TGTGCCAGCAGCTCTTCTTTAGTTACCCACAATGAGCAGTTCTTC. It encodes CASSSSLVTHNEQFF.

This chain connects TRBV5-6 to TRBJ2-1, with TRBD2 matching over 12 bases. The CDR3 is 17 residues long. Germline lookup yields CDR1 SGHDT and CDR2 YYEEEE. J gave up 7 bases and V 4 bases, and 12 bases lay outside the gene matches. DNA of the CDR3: TGTGCCAGCAGCCCCTATGGAGGACTAGCGGGGCTAAATGAGCAGTTCTTC. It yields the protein CASSPYGGLAGLNEQFF.

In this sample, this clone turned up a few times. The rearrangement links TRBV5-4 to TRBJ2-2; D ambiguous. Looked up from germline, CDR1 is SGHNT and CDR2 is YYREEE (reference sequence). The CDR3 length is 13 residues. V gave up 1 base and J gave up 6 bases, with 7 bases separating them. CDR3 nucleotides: TGTGCCAGCAGCTTGAATCTTCCCGGGGAGCTGTTTTTT. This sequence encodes CASSLNLPGELFF.

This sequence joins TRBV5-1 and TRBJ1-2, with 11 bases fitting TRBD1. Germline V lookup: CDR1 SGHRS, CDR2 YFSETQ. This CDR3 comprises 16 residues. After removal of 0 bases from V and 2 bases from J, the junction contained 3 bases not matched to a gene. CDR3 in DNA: TGCGCCAGCAGCTTGGAAGGGACAGGGGGGAACTATGGCTACACCTTC. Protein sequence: CASSLEGTGGNYGYTF. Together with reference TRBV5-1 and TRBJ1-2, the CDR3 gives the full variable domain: KAGVTQTPRYLIKTRGQQVTLSCSPISGHRSVSWYQQTPGQGLQFLFEYFSETQRNKGNFPGRFSGRQFSNSRSEMNVSTLELGDSALYLCASSLEGTGGNYGYTFGSGTRLTVV.

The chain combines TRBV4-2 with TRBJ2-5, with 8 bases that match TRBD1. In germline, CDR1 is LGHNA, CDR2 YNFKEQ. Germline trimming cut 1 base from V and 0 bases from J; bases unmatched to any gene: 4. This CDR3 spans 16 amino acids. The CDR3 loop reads CASSQVRTGYQETQYF. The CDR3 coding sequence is TGTGCCAGCAGCCAAGTAAGGACAGGGTACCAAGAGACCCAGTACTTC.

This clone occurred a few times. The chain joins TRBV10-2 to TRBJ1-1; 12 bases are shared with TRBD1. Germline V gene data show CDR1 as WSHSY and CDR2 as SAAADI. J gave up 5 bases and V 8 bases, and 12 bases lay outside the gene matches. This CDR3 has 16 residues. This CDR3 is CASLDGTGGTGTEAFF. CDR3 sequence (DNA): TGCGCCAGCCTAGACGGGACAGGGGGCACGGGTACTGAAGCTTTCTTT.

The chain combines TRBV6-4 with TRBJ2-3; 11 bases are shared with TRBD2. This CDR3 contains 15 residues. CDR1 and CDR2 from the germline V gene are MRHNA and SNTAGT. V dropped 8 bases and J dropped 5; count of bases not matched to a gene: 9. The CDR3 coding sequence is TGTGCCAGCCGTCAACTAGCGGGAGCGATAGATACGCAGTATTTT. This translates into CASRQLAGAIDTQYF.

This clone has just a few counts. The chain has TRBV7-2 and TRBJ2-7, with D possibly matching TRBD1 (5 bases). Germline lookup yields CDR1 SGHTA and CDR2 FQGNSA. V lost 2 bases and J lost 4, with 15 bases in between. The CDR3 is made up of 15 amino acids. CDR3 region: CASSLQGRAPYEQYF. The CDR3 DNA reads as TGTGCCAGCAGCTTACAGGGTAGAGCCCCTTACGAGCAGTACTTC.

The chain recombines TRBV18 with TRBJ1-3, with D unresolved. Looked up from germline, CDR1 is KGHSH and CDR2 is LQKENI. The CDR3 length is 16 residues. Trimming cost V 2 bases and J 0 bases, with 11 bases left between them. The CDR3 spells CASSPWALSSGNTIYF. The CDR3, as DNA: TGTGCCAGCTCACCATGGGCTCTGAGCTCTGGAAACACCATATATTTT.

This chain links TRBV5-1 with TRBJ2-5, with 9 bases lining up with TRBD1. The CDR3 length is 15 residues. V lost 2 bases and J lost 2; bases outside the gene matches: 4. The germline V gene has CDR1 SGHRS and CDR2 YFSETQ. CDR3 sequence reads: CASSLNRGQQETQYF. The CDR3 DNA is TGCGCCAGCAGCTTAAACAGGGGGCAGCAAGAGACCCAGTACTTC.

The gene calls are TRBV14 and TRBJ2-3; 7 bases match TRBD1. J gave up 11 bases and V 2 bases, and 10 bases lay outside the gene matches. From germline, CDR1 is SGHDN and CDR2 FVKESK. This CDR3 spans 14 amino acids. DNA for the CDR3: TGTGCCAGCAGCCAAAGAGTGGGTACAGGGGAGCAGTATTTT. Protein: CASSQRVGTGEQYF.

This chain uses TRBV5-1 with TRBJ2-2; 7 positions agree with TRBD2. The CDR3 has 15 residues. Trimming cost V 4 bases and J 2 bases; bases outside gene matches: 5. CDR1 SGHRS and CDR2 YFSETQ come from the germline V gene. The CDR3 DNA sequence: TGCGCCAGCAGCAAGACGGGAGGAAACACCGGGGAGCTGTTTTTT. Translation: CASSKTGGNTGELFF.

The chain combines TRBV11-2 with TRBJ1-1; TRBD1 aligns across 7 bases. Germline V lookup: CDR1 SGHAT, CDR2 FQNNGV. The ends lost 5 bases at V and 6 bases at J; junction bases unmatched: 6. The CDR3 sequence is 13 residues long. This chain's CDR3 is CASSLSQGAEAFF. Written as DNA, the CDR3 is TGTGCCAGCAGCCTCTCCCAGGGGGCTGAAGCTTTCTTT. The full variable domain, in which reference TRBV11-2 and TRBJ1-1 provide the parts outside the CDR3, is EAGVAQSPRYKIIEKRQSVAFWCNPISGHATLYWYQQILGQGPKLLIQFQNNGVVDDSQLPKDRFSAERLKGVDSTLKIQPAKLEDSAVYLCASSLSQGAEAFFGQGTRLTVV.

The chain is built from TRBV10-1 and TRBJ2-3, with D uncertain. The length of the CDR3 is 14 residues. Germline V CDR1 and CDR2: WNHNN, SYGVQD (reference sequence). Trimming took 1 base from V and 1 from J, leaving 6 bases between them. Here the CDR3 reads CASSEYKGTDTQYF. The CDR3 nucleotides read TGCGCCAGCAGTGAGTACAAAGGCACAGATACGCAGTATTTT.

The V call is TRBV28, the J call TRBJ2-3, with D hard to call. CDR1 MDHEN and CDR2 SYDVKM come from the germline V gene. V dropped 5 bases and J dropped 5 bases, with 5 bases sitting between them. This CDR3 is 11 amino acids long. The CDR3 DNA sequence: TGTGCCAGCAGTATGAGAGATACGCAGTATTTT. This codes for CASSMRDTQYF.

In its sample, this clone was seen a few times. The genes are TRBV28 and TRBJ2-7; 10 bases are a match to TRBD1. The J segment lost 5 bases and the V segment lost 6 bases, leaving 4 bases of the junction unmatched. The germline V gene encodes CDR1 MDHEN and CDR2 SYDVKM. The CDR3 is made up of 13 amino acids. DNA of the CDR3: TGTGCCAGCAGGGGACAGGGGACAAACGAGCAGTACTTC. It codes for CASRGQGTNEQYF.

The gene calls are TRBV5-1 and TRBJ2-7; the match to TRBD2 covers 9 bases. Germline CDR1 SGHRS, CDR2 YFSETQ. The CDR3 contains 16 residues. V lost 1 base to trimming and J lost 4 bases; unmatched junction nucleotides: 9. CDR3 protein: CASSLSSLAGSYEQYF. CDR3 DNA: TGCGCCAGCAGCTTGTCCTCCCTAGCGGGGTCTTACGAGCAGTACTTC. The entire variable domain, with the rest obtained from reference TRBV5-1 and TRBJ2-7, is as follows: KAGVTQTPRYLIKTRGQQVTLSCSPISGHRSVSWYQQTPGQGLQFLFEYFSETQRNKGNFPGRFSGRQFSNSRSEMNVSTLELGDSALYLCASSLSSLAGSYEQYFGPGTRLTVT.

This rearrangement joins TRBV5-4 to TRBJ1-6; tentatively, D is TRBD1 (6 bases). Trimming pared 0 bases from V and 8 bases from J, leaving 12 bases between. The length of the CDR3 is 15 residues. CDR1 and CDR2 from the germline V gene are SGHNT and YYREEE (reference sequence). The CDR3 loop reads CASSLAQQGYSPLHF. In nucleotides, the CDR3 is TGTGCCAGCAGCTTGGCCCAACAGGGATATTCACCCCTCCACTTT.

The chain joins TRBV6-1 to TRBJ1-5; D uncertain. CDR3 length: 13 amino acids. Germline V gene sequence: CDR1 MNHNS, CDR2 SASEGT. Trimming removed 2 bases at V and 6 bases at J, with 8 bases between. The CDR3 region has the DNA TGTGCCAGCAGTGAAAGATTGAGTCAGCCCCAGCATTTT. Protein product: CASSERLSQPQHF.

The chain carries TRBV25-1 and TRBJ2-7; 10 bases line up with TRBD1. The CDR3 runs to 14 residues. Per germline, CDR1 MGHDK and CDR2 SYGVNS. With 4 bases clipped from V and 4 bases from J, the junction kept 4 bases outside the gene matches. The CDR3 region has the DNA TGTGCCAGCAGTGGGACAGGGGGGGAGTACGAGCAGTACTTC. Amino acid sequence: CASSGTGGEYEQYF.

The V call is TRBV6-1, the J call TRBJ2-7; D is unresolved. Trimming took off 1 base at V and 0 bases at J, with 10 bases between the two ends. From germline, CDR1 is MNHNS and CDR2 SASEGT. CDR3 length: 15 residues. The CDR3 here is CASSEGQFLSYEQYF. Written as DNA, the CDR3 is TGTGCCAGCAGTGAAGGGCAGTTTCTCTCCTACGAGCAGTACTTC.

CDR3 coding DNA: TGTTCCAAGAAGAAAACGGCCTACGAGCAGTACTTC. It encodes CSKKKTAYEQYF. The chain combines TRBV6-1 with TRBJ2-7; D ambiguous. Germline V CDR1 and CDR2: MNHNS, SASEGT. This CDR3 has 12 amino acids.

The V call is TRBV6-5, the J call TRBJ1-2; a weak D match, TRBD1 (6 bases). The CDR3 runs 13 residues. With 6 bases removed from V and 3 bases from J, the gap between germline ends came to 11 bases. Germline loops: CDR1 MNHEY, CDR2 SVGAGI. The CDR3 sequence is CASRYGQYYGYTF. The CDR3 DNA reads TGTGCCAGCAGGTATGGACAGTACTATGGCTACACCTTC.